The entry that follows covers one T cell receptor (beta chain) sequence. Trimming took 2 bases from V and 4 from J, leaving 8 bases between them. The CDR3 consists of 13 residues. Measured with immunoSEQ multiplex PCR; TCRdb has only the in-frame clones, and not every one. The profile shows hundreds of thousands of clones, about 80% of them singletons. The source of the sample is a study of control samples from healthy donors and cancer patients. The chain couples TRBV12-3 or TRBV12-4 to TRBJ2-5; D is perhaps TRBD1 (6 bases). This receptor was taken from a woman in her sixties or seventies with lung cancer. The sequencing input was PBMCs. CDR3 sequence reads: CASSLWTAETQYF. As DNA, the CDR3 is TGTGCCAGCAGTTTATGGACAGCAGAGACCCAGTACTTC.